A single sample is the source of the 8 T cell receptor beta chains below, sequenced in a study of molecular identifiers for immune sequencing clone quantification. TCRdb re-called the PCR reads through MiXCR, storing one row per CDR3 protein. This table holds about 640,000 distinct CDR3 sequences, around 20% found once. Sample: naive CD8+ T cells from blood, with Jurkat cell RNA spiked in. Subset indicated: FACS-sorted CD8+CD4-CCR7+CD45RA+ naive T cells. Source of these receptors: a human donor in good health. Some libraries in this study had Jurkat cell RNA spiked in.

This clonotype came up many times. The CDR3 bases are TGTGCCAGCAGTAAGGCTAGCGGGATTCTAGATACGCAGTATTTT. Translated, it gives CASSKASGILDTQYF. This chain links TRBV7-2 with TRBJ2-3; the match to TRBD2 covers 9 bases. CDR1 is SGHTA, CDR2 FQGNSA, per germline. The J segment lost 5 bases and the V segment lost 6 bases, leaving 9 bases of the junction unmatched. CDR3 length: 15 residues.

In its sample, this clonotype was seen many times. The gene calls are TRBV6-5 and TRBJ2-2; 8 bases are a match to TRBD1. CDR3 length equals 14 residues. Germline V gene lookup returns CDR1 MNHEY and CDR2 SVGAGI. V trimming: 6 bases; J trimming: 6 bases; junction bases outside the gene matches: 6. This CDR3 is CASRPGQGPGELFF. CDR3 sequence (DNA): TGTGCCAGCAGACCCGGACAGGGTCCCGGGGAGCTGTTTTTT.

This clonotype was observed many times. The chain has TRBV19 and TRBJ1-5; perhaps TRBD1 as D (5 bases). This CDR3 has 15 residues. V was pared by 3 bases and J by 2 bases, with 11 bases between. The V gene's germline CDR1 is LNHDA and CDR2 SQIVND (reference sequence). CDR3 amino acids: CASSMRPRGNQPQHF. The DNA for the CDR3 is TGTGCCAGTAGTATGAGGCCCAGGGGCAATCAGCCCCAGCATTTT.

This clonotype showed up many times. The chain has TRBV10-3 and TRBJ1-3, with D perhaps matching TRBD1 (6 bases). CDR1 is ENHRY and CDR2 is SYGVKD in the germline V gene. V was pared by 4 bases and J by 0 bases, with 16 bases between. The CDR3 runs to 17 residues. The CDR3 sequence is CAISAYRDNDSGNTIYF. DNA for the CDR3: TGTGCCATCAGTGCATACCGGGACAACGACTCTGGAAACACCATATATTTT.

This clonotype appeared a few times. The V call is TRBV4-1, the J call TRBJ1-5; unclear D gene. Germline V gene lookup returns CDR1 MGHRA and CDR2 YSYEKL. The CDR3 runs to 15 residues. V was shortened by 4 bases and J by 5 bases, with 15 bases between the two germline ends. The CDR3 loop reads CASSLKIFGDQPQHF. The CDR3 DNA reads as TGCGCCAGCAGCCTTAAGATCTTCGGTGATCAGCCCCAGCATTTT.

This clonotype showed up many times. The CDR3 is CASSFSTYYTEAFF. In nucleotides, the CDR3 is TGTGCCAGCAGCTTTTCGACGTATTACACTGAAGCTTTCTTT. This chain links TRBV7-2 with TRBJ1-1; D remains ambiguous. The V gene's germline CDR1 is SGHTA and CDR2 FQGNSA. CDR3 length: 14 residues. Trimming removed 3 bases at V and 3 bases at J, with 11 bases between. The whole variable domain, filled in from reference TRBV7-2 and TRBJ1-1, reads GAGVSQSPSNKVTEKGKDVELRCDPISGHTALYWYRQSLGQGLEFLIYFQGNSAPDKSGLPSDRFSAERTGGSVSTLTIQRTQQEDSAVYLCASSFSTYYTEAFFGQGTRLTVV.

This clonotype was counted between two and nine times. The CDR3 DNA reads as TGTGCCAGCATGGGGGCGGGGGAGCAGTACTTC. Protein: CASMGAGEQYF. The rearrangement links TRBV12-3 or TRBV12-4 to TRBJ2-7; the D gene could be TRBD1 or TRBD2 (6 bases each). The V gene lost 7 bases and the J gene lost 7 bases, with 11 bases spanning the gap. The CDR3 has 11 residues.

The V call is TRBV27, the J call TRBJ1-2, with a weak D call TRBD1 (5 bases). V lost 5 bases and J 7 bases, leaving 20 bases between the germline ends. Looked up from germline, CDR1 is MNHEY and CDR2 is SMNVEV (reference sequence). The CDR3 contains 15 residues. DNA of the CDR3: TGTGCCAGCAGTCCCTTTTGGGGCGGAGATTTTGGCTACACCTTC. Amino acid sequence: CASSPFWGGDFGYTF.